This T cell receptor (beta chain) was captured in a study of blood T cell repertoires in COVID-19. Turning to the study itself: Sources were T cells, B-cell-depleted T cells, or PBMCs; the material itself was cDNA or gDNA.

The CDR3 covers 14 residues. The germline V gene encodes CDR1 ENHRY and CDR2 SYGVKD. After removal of 6 bases from V and 2 bases from J, the junction contained 3 bases not matched to a gene. As handled by the study authors: Researchers report that nucleated cell counts were estimated from reference gene primer amplification. Sequenced by immunoSEQ multiplex PCR; TCRdb stores in-frame clones only, minus some. D and trimming come from the DNA, and the V and J calls and clone size come from that table. The sample includes approximately 190,000 clones, around 90% seen only once; the top ten take about 22%.

The chain combines TRBV10-3 with TRBJ2-7; 11 bases align to TRBD1. This sequence was found in a man in his fifties or sixties with active or convalescent COVID-19. Sequencing was performed on peripheral blood. As DNA, the CDR3 is TGTGCCATCAGGGGACAGGGGGGAACCTACGAGCAGTACTTC. Encoded protein: CAIRGQGGTYEQYF.